This T cell receptor beta chain is drawn from a study of cytomegalovirus exposure and HLA in healthy donors. The study's findings and limits: A missense DCLRE1C variant was associated with V- and J-gene trimming of TCR beta chains in a later analysis, and an independent cohort replicated the association.

For this clone: Its matching antigen is unknown.

Per the germline V gene, CDR1 is LNHDA and CDR2 is SQIVND (reference sequence). Trimming shortened V by 6 bases and J by 3 bases, and 14 bases separated the two germline ends. The length of the CDR3 is 14 residues. The PCR was carried out with 60 Vbeta primers and 13 Jbeta primers. Repertoires were generated with immunoSEQ multiplex PCR, while TCRdb's copy carries only in-frame clones and drops some. Seen here are around 130,000 clones, 75% to 90% observed once, and the top ten hold over 6.5%. This rearrangement joins TRBV19 to TRBJ1-2; no firm D call. The receptor was isolated from a young woman in good health and CMV-seropositive. Material: PBMCs. The CDR3 sequence is CASSHPGIHYGYTF. CDR3 DNA sequence: TGTGCCAGTAGCCACCCGGGGATCCACTATGGCTACACCTTC.